This section outlines one T cell receptor (beta chain) sequence together with its context. These data come from a study of technical replicates of blood from several donors. This CDR3 region has 15 residues. From germline, CDR1 is WSHSY and CDR2 SAAADI. Deletions cut 4 bases from V and 0 bases from J, with 9 bases between. Sequenced by immunoSEQ multiplex PCR; TCRdb stores in-frame clones only, minus some. The table has 95,000 to 100,000 clones, under 96% seen once. This TCR was recovered from a human donor in good health. The chain couples TRBV10-2 to TRBJ2-2; no clear D. Sample: T cells isolated from PBMCs. The CDR3 here is CASSGNQANTGELFF. The CDR3 DNA follows: TGCGCCAGCAGTGGGAACCAGGCGAACACCGGGGAGCTGTTTTTT.